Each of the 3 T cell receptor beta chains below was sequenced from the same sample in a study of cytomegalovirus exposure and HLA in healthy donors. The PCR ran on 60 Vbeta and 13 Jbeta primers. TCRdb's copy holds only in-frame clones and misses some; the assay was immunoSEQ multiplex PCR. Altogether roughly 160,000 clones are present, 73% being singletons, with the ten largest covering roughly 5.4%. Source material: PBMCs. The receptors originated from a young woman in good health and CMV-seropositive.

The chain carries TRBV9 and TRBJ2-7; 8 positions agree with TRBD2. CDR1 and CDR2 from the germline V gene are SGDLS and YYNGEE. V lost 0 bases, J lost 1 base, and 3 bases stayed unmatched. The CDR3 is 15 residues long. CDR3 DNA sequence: TGTGCCAGCAGCGTAGGAAGCGGGGGTTCCTACGAGCAGTACTTC. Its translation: CASSVGSGGSYEQYF. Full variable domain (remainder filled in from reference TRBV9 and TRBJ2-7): DSGVTQTPKHLITATGQRVTLRCSPRSGDLSVYWYQQSLDQGLQFLIQYYNGEERAKGNILERFSAQQFPDLHSELNLSSLELGDSALYFCASSVGSGGSYEQYFGPGTRLTVT.

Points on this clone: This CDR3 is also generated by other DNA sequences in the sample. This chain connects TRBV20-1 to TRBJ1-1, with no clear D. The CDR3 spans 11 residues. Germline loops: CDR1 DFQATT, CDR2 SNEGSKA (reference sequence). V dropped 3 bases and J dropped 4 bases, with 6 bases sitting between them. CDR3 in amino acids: CSARGGTEAFF. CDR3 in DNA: TGCAGTGCTAGGGGAGGCACTGAAGCTTTCTTT.

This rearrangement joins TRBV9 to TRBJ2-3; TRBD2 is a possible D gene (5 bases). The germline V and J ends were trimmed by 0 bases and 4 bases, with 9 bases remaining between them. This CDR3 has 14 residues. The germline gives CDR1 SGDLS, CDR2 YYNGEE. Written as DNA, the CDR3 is TGTGCCAGCAGCGTAGTTGGACTCTCAGATACGCAGTATTTT. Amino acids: CASSVVGLSDTQYF.